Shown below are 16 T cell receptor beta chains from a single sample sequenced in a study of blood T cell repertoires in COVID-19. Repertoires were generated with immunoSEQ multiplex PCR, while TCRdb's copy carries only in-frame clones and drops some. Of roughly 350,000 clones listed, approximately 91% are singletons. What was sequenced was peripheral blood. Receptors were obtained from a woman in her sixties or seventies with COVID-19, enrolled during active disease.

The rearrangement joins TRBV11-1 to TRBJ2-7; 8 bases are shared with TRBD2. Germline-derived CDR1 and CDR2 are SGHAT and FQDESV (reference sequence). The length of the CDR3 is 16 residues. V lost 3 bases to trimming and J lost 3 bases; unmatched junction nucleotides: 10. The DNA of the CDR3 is TGTGCCAGCAGCTTGGGGTCGCCGGGGGGGCGCTACGAGCAGTACTTC. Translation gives CASSLGSPGGRYEQYF.

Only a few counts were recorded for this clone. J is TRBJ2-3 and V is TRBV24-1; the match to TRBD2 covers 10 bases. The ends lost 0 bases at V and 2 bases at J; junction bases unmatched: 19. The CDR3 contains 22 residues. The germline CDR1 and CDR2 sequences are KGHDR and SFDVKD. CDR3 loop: CATSDLGYASGGPFQSTDTQYF. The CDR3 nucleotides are TGTGCCACCAGTGATTTGGGCTATGCTAGCGGGGGCCCCTTCCAATCCACAGATACGCAGTATTTT.

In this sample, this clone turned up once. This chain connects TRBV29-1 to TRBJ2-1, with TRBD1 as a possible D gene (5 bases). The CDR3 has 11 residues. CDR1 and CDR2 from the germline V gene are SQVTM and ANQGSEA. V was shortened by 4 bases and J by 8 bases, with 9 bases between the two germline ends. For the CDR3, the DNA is TGCAGCGTTGGCAGGGTCGATGAGCAGTTCTTC. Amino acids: CSVGRVDEQFF.

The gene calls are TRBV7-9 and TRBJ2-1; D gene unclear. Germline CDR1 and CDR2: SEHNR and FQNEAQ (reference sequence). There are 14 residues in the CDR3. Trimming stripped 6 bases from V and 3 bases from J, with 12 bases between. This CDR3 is CASSHDGFYNEQFF. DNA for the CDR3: TGTGCCAGCAGTCATGACGGGTTCTACAATGAGCAGTTCTTC.

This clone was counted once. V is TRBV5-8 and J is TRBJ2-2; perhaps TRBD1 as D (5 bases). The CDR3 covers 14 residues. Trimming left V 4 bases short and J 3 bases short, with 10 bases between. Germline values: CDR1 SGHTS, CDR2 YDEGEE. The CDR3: CASSPGSYTGELFF. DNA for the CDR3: TGTGCCAGCAGCCCAGGGTCCTACACCGGGGAGCTGTTTTTT. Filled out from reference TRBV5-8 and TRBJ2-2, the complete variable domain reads EAGVTQSPTHLIKTRGQQATLRCSPISGHTSVYWYQQALGLGLQFLLWYDEGEERNRGNFPPRFSGRQFPNYSSELNVNALELEDSALYLCASSPGSYTGELFFGEGSRLTVL.

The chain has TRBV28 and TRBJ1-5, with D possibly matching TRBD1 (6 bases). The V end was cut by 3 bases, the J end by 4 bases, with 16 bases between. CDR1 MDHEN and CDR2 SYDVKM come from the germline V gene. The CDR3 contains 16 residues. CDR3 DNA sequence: TGTGCCAGCAGTTTGTCTTGGCAGGGGTGGAATCAGCCCCAGCATTTT. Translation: CASSLSWQGWNQPQHF.

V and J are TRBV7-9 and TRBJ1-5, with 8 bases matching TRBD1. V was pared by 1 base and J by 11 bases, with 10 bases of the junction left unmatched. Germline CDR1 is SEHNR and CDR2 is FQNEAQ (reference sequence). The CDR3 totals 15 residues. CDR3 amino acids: CASSLGTGLIGTQHF. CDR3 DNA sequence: TGTGCCAGCAGCTTAGGGACAGGGTTAATAGGTACCCAGCATTTT.

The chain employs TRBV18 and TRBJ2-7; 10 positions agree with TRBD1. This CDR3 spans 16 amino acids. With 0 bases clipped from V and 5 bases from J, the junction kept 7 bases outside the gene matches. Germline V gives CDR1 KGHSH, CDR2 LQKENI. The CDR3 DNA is TGTGCCAGCTCACCACCGACAGGGGGCATTATAGACGAGCAGTACTTC. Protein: CASSPPTGGIIDEQYF.

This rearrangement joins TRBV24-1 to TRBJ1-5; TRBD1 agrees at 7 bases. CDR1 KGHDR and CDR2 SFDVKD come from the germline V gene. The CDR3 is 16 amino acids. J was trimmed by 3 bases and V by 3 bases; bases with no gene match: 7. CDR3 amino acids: CATSDARQGDNQPQHF. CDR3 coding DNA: TGTGCCACCAGTGATGCCAGACAGGGAGACAATCAGCCCCAGCATTTT.

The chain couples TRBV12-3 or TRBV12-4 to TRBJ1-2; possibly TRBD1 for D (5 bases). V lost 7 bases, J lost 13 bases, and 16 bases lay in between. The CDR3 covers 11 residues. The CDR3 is CASTRKGSITF. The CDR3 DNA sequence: TGTGCCAGCACCAGGAAGGGGTCAATCACCTTC.

The CDR3 DNA sequence: TGTGCCAGCCGGGACAATGAGCAGTTCTTC. Protein product: CASRDNEQFF. The V call is TRBV12-3 or TRBV12-4, the J call TRBJ2-1; D remains ambiguous. This CDR3 is 10 amino acids long. Between the trimmed V and J ends, which lost 8 bases and 5 bases, there was a span of 4 bases.

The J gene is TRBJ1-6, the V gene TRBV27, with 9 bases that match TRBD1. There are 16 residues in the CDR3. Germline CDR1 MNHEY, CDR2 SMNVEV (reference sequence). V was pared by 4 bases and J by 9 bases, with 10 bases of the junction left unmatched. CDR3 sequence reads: CASSSRDREERSPLHF. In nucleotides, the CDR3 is TGTGCCAGCAGTTCCCGGGACAGGGAAGAGCGTTCACCCCTCCACTTT.

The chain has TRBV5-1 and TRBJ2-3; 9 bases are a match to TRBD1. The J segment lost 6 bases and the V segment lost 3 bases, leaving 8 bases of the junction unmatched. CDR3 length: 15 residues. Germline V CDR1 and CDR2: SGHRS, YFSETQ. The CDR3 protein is CASSSTGGPRDTQYF. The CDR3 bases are TGCGCCAGCAGCTCGACAGGGGGACCGAGGGATACGCAGTATTTT. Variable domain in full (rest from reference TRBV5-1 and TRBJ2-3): KAGVTQTPRYLIKTRGQQVTLSCSPISGHRSVSWYQQTPGQGLQFLFEYFSETQRNKGNFPGRFSGRQFSNSRSEMNVSTLELGDSALYLCASSSTGGPRDTQYFGPGTRLTVL.

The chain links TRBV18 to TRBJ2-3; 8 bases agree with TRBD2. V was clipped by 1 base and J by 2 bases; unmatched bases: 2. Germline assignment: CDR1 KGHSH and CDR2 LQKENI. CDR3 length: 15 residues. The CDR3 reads CASSPLSGNTDTQYF. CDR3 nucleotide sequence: TGTGCCAGCTCACCACTTAGCGGGAACACAGATACGCAGTATTTT.

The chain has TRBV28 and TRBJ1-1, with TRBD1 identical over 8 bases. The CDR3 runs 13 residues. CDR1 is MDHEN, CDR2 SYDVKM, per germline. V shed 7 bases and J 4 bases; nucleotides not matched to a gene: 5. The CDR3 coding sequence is TGTGCCAGCACTTCACAGGGGGTCACTGAAGCTTTCTTT. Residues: CASTSQGVTEAFF.

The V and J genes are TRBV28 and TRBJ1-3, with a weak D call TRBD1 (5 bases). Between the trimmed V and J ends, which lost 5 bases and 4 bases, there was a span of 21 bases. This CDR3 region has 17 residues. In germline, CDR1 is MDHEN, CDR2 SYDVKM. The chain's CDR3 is CASSPGAGQGDGNTIYF. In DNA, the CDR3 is TGTGCCAGCAGTCCGGGAGCGGGGCAGGGCGACGGAAACACCATATATTTT.